This is a list of T cell receptor beta chains from one sample in a study of blood T cell repertoires in COVID-19. Data came from immunoSEQ multiplex PCR; TCRdb stores just in-frame clones and leaves some out. The sample has 200,000 to 300,000 clones; 75% to 85% are singletons. The sequenced sample consisted of PBMCs or T cells enriched from blood (not recorded which). These receptors came from a woman in her fifties or sixties with acute COVID-19. Both conserved end residues are part of each CDR3. The D gene is left open where the match is weak.

v_call: TRBV6-5; j_call: TRBJ1-2; d_call: TRBD1; cdr3_nt: TGTGCCAGCAGTCACACGACAGGGGATGGCTACACCTTC; cdr3_aa: CASSHTTGDGYTF
v_call: TRBV27; j_call: TRBJ2-5; d_call: NA; cdr3_nt: TGTGCCAGCAGTCCCAACGGGGTCATAGGAGAGACCCAGTACTTC; cdr3_aa: CASSPNGVIGETQYF
v_call: TRBV7-9; j_call: TRBJ1-6; d_call: NA; cdr3_nt: TGTGCCAGCAGCCTTCAAGGAGCCCTATATAATTCACCCCTCCACTTT; cdr3_aa: CASSLQGALYNSPLHF
v_call: TRBV5-1; j_call: TRBJ2-2; d_call: NA; cdr3_nt: TGCGCCAGCAGCTTGTTACGGGGGTCGGGCGGGGAGCTGTTTTTT; cdr3_aa: CASSLLRGSGGELFF
v_call: TRBV5-1; j_call: TRBJ1-1; d_call: TRBD1; cdr3_nt: TGCGCCAGCAGCGTCCCGGAGGGGGCCCCGAACACTGAAGCTTTCTTT; cdr3_aa: CASSVPEGAPNTEAFF
v_call: TRBV5-5; j_call: TRBJ2-3; d_call: TRBD1; cdr3_nt: TGTGCCAGCAGCTTGGGCAGGGGGCAAGGCACAGATACGCAGTATTTT; cdr3_aa: CASSLGRGQGTDTQYF
v_call: TRBV7-6; j_call: TRBJ2-1; d_call: NA; cdr3_nt: TGTGCCAGCAGCTTAATTGCGAACTACAATGAGCAGTTCTTC; cdr3_aa: CASSLIANYNEQFF
v_call: TRBV6-5; j_call: TRBJ1-2; d_call: NA; cdr3_nt: TGTGCCAGCAGTTACCTTCCGGAGGTCTATGGCTACACCTTC; cdr3_aa: CASSYLPEVYGYTF
v_call: TRBV29-1; j_call: TRBJ2-2; d_call: NA; cdr3_nt: TGCAGCGTGATGCGGGCGTTCACCGGGGAGCTGTTTTTT; cdr3_aa: CSVMRAFTGELFF
v_call: TRBV7-2; j_call: TRBJ1-5; d_call: NA; cdr3_nt: TGTGCCAGCAGCGCAACAGCCAATCAGCCCCAGCATTTT; cdr3_aa: CASSATANQPQHF
v_call: TRBV28; j_call: TRBJ1-4; d_call: NA; cdr3_nt: TGTGCCAGCAGTTCCATCCCAGGGGTTGCTAATGAAAAACTGTTTTTT; cdr3_aa: CASSSIPGVANEKLFF